Listed below are T cell receptor beta chains from one sample, sequenced in a study of T cells in Graves' hyperthyroidism and ophthalmopathy. TCRdb re-called the multiplex PCR reads through MiXCR, storing one row per CDR3 protein. In the table there are 350,000 to 450,000 distinct CDR3 sequences, 11% to 15% of which are singletons. The sample consisted of blood. The receptors were gathered from a man aged 50-60 years with Graves' ophthalmopathy. The CDR3 runs from the conserved cysteine through the conserved F or W. A D gene is named only where the DNA matches it firmly. Size is omitted from some rows. Given values are once, few, many or a class for expanded clones.

TRBV12-3/TRBV12-4	15	TRBJ2-7	TRBD2	many	TGTGCCAGCAGTATAGGACTAGCGGGAGGTTTCGAGCAGTACTTC	CASSIGLAGGFEQYF
TRBV19	16	TRBJ2-7	TRBD2	many	TGTGCCAGTAGTAGAGCTAGCGGGGGGCTCTCCTACGAGCAGTACTTC	CASSRASGGLSYEQYF
TRBV29-1	12	TRBJ2-7	TRBD1	few	TGCAGCTTCGGACAGGGATCCTACGAGCAGTACTTC	CSFGQGSYEQYF
TRBV29-1	9	TRBJ1-1	NA	NA	TGCAGCGGGTCACCTGAAGCTTTCTTT	CSGSPEAFF
TRBV24-1	14	TRBJ2-7	NA	NA	TGTGCCACAGGGGTCCTGGTCGGAGCCTACGAGCAGTACTTC	CATGVLVGAYEQYF
TRBV25-1	15	TRBJ1-4	NA	NA	TGTGCCAACAGTGTCCTCTCAGGGTTTGATGAAAAACTGTTTTTT	CANSVLSGFDEKLFF
TRBV7-9	14	TRBJ1-2	NA	many	TGTGCCAGCAGCTCCCACTATGGGGACTATGGCTACACCTTC	CASSSHYGDYGYTF
TRBV10-3	16	TRBJ1-1	TRBD1	many	TGTGCCATCAGTGCCGACAGGGGGGAGAGCGGCACTGAAGCTTTCTTT	CAISADRGESGTEAFF
TRBV11-1	15	TRBJ1-2	NA	NA	TGTGCCAGCAGCGCACCGCAGGCGGAAGGCTATGGCTACACCTTC	CASSAPQAEGYGYTF
TRBV18	15	TRBJ1-3	TRBD1	many	TGTGCCAGCGGGGGACAGTTAACCTCTGGAAACACCATATATTTT	CASGGQLTSGNTIYF
TRBV10-3	16	TRBJ2-1	TRBD2	few	TGTGCCATCAGTGTGGGGCTAGCGGGGGGATACAATGAGCAGTTCTTC	CAISVGLAGGYNEQFF
TRBV7-2	14	TRBJ2-7	NA	NA	TGTGCCAGCAGGGGGGGACAGCGCTTTTACGAGCAGTACTTC	CASRGGQRFYEQYF
TRBV3-1	15	TRBJ2-4	NA	NA	TGTGCCAGCAGCCCCCGCGGAACTCTCAAAAACATTCAGTACTTC	CASSPRGTLKNIQYF
TRBV12-3/TRBV12-4	15	TRBJ2-7	TRBD2	NA	TGTGCCAGCAGGATAGGACTAGCGGGAGGAGGCGAGCAGTACTTC	CASRIGLAGGGEQYF
TRBV15	14	TRBJ2-5	NA	NA	TGTGCCACCAGCAGGGGGCCCCACGTAGAGACCCAGTACTTC	CATSRGPHVETQYF
TRBV10-3	13	TRBJ1-3	NA	NA	TGTGCCATCAGTGACATATCTGGAAACACCATATATTTT	CAISDISGNTIYF
TRBV12-3/TRBV12-4	13	TRBJ2-5	NA	NA	TGTGCCAGCAAGGAGTTCGTTGGGGGGACCCAGTACTTC	CASKEFVGGTQYF
TRBV5-1	17	TRBJ2-7	NA	many	TGCGCCAGCAGCTTGGCCCTTTTAAGAGACAGACACTACGAGCAGTACTTC	CASSLALLRDRHYEQYF
TRBV20-1	16	TRBJ1-1	NA	few	TGCAGTGCTAGATCGAGCCGGGGGCAGTTGAACACTGAAGCTTTCTTT	CSARSSRGQLNTEAFF
TRBV12-3/TRBV12-4	21	TRBJ2-7	NA	NA	TGTGCCAGCAGTTTCACGGGACAGTTTAGCGGGACTTTGCTTAGGGGCTCCGAGCAGTACTTC	CASSFTGQFSGTLLRGSEQYF
TRBV5-1	16	TRBJ2-1	TRBD2	many	TGCGCCAGCAGCTTGGAAGTTAGCGGGAGGGCCAATGAGCAGTTCTTC	CASSLEVSGRANEQFF
TRBV5-1	14	TRBJ2-7	TRBD2	NA	TGCGCCAGCGTCAGGCTAGCGGGAGGTGGCGAGCAGTACTTC	CASVRLAGGGEQYF
TRBV29-1	12	TRBJ2-7	NA	many	TGCAGCGCACGGGACTTCTCCTACGAGCAGTACTTC	CSARDFSYEQYF
TRBV6-1	14	TRBJ2-5	NA	few	TGTGCCAGCAGTGAGGTGGGGGGCAGGGAGACCCAGTACTTC	CASSEVGGRETQYF
TRBV28	13	TRBJ1-2	NA	many	TGTGCCAGCAGAAAATCAGAGGTTGTTGGCTACACCTTC	CASRKSEVVGYTF
TRBV12-3/TRBV12-4	20	TRBJ2-2	TRBD2	NA	TGTGCCAGCAGTTTAGGGGGGGGGGGTACCGGGACCATTAACACCGGGGAGCTGTTTTTT	CASSLGGGGTGTINTGELFF
TRBV24-1	19	TRBJ2-1	NA	many	TGTGCCACCAGTGAAGTAAGACAGGGGCGACTAGCGGCTTACAATGAGCAGTTCTTC	CATSEVRQGRLAAYNEQFF
TRBV20-1	15	TRBJ2-4	NA	few	TGCAGTGCTAGAGATACGGGAATAGCCAAAAACATTCAGTACTTC	CSARDTGIAKNIQYF
TRBV20-1	15	TRBJ2-7	NA	many	TGCAGTGCTAGAGTTTCAACCGGGACCCCTTACGAGCAGTACTTC	CSARVSTGTPYEQYF
TRBV5-6	14	TRBJ2-5	NA	NA	TGTGCCAGCACCAAGAAGCGGGCACCGGGGACCCAGTACTTC	CASTKKRAPGTQYF
TRBV2	13	TRBJ1-4	NA	many	TGTGCCAGCATGGAGTACCCTAATGAAAAACTGTTTTTT	CASMEYPNEKLFF
TRBV5-1	17	TRBJ2-7	TRBD1	NA	TGCGCCAGCAGCTTGGGGGGCGGGACAGGGCTTTTTCACGAGCAGTACTTC	CASSLGGGTGLFHEQYF
TRBV6-1	15	TRBJ2-3	NA	many	TGTGCCAGCAGGGGAATGGCGGCTAGCACAGATACGCAGTATTTT	CASRGMAASTDTQYF
TRBV20-1	16	TRBJ1-2	NA	NA	TGCAGTGCCAACCAGGGGCGGGGAAATAATAACTATGGCTACACCTTC	CSANQGRGNNNYGYTF
TRBV7-3	14	TRBJ1-1	NA	few	TGTGCCAGCAGCTTAAAGGCCCGGGACGGTGAAGCTTTCTTT	CASSLKARDGEAFF
TRBV7-9	14	TRBJ1-1	NA	many	TGTGCCAGCAGCACCGTCCGGGACGTCCCTGGAGCTTTCTTT	CASSTVRDVPGAFF
TRBV20-1	13	TRBJ2-2	TRBD1	many	TGCAGCGGGTGGGACAGCAACACCGGGGAGCTGTTTTTT	CSGWDSNTGELFF
TRBV5-1	16	TRBJ1-2	TRBD1	few	TGCGCCAGCAACTCTGGGTGGGCAGGGGGCAGCTATGGCTACACCTTC	CASNSGWAGGSYGYTF
TRBV29-1	13	TRBJ1-4	NA	few	TGCAGCGTTGAGCGACCCGGTCATGAAAAACTGTTTTTT	CSVERPGHEKLFF
TRBV12-3/TRBV12-4	14	TRBJ1-5	NA	few	TGTGCCAGCAGTTTTCAGAGTAGCAATCAGCCCCAGCATTTT	CASSFQSSNQPQHF
TRBV30	11	TRBJ2-5	NA	many	TGTGCCTGGAGTAAGCAAGAGACCCAGTACTTC	CAWSKQETQYF
TRBV20-1	12	TRBJ2-5	NA	many	TGCAGTGCTAGACAGACTAAAGAGACCCAGTACTTC	CSARQTKETQYF
TRBV4-1	15	TRBJ2-5	NA	NA	TGCGCCAGCAGCCAAGAAGGTGCCAGGCGAGAGACCCAGTACTTC	CASSQEGARRETQYF
TRBV7-9	14	TRBJ2-7	NA	many	TGTGCCAGCAGCTTTAAGGGGACTTCAAACGAGCAGTACTTC	CASSFKGTSNEQYF
TRBV5-1	17	TRBJ1-2	NA	few	TGCGCCAGCTCTAATTGGGATTTCGCCAGTGTGGACTATGGCTACACCTTC	CASSNWDFASVDYGYTF